This TCR beta chain was sequenced during a study of blood T cell repertoires in COVID-19. Turning to the study itself: The analysed material was cDNA or gDNA that came from T cells, B-cell-depleted T cells, or PBMCs.

This CDR3 has 17 amino acids. The V and J ends lost 5 bases and 1 base, in that order; junction bases with no gene match: 7. Germline V lookup: CDR1 SGHVS, CDR2 FQNEAQ. All enrollees were roughly 18 to 100 years old and from fewer than 30 US areas. Contact with a PCR-confirmed or clinician-diagnosed COVID-19 case occurred within 2 weeks of entry. Under the authors' procedure: Reference gene primer amplification in the assay estimated nucleated cell counts. Sequenced by immunoSEQ multiplex PCR; TCRdb stores in-frame clones only, minus some. V and J calls and clone size are those listed in that table; D and trimming were worked out from the DNA. In the table there are 350,000 to 450,000 clones, roughly 92% of which are singletons.

Sequenced input: PBMCs or T cells enriched from blood (not recorded which). The chain carries TRBV7-8 and TRBJ2-7; 14 bases line up with TRBD2. This clonotype was sampled from a woman aged 40 to 50 who had been exposed to COVID-19. Here the CDR3 reads CASSRGTSGGQSYEQYF. DNA of the CDR3: TGTGCCAGCAGCCGAGGGACTAGCGGGGGCCAATCCTACGAGCAGTACTTC.